Listed here are 5 T cell receptor beta chains from one sample, sequenced in a study of pediatric ulcerative colitis. The method was immunoSEQ multiplex PCR; TCRdb's version includes in-frame clones alone and lacks a portion of them. The sample shows 13,000 to 15,000 clones, 70% to 90% of them seen only once. Sequencing was carried out using blood. The receptors stem from a boy younger than 18 with moderate ulcerative colitis.

The chain carries TRBV4-2 and TRBJ2-7; 11 positions match TRBD2. The germline V gene has CDR1 LGHNA and CDR2 YNFKEQ. V dropped 0 bases and J dropped 3; count of bases not matched to a gene: 10. This CDR3 has 18 residues. In DNA form, the CDR3 reads TGTGCCAGCAGCCAAGAGCTAGCGGGGGGCCCTGCCTACTACGAGCAGTACTTC. Encoded protein: CASSQELAGGPAYYEQYF.

This clone was seen only once. The gene calls are TRBV6-4 and TRBJ1-2; 7 bases line up with TRBD1. Germline V gene data show CDR1 as MRHNA and CDR2 as SNTAGT. The CDR3 spans 17 residues. J was trimmed by 4 bases and V by 3 bases; bases with no gene match: 14. This CDR3 reads CASSETTDRPGLYGYTF. CDR3 coding DNA: TGTGCCAGCAGTGAAACGACGGACAGGCCGGGGCTCTATGGCTACACCTTC.

V and J are TRBV11-2 and TRBJ1-5; D is uncertain. There are 14 residues in the CDR3. Germline V gives CDR1 SGHAT, CDR2 FQNNGV. Trimming left V 5 bases short and J 0 bases short, with 8 bases between. The CDR3 DNA sequence: TGTGCCAGCAGCGGGCCGAATAGCAATCAGCCCCAGCATTTT. It specifies CASSGPNSNQPQHF.

This rearrangement joins TRBV6-5 to TRBJ2-7; D is uncertain. The V end lost 5 bases, the J end lost 7 bases, and 9 bases lay between the germline ends. CDR3 length: 11 residues. Germline V gives CDR1 MNHEY, CDR2 SVGAGI. CDR3 nucleotide sequence: TGTGCCAGCAGTCACAGTGGGGAGCAGTACTTC. Protein product: CASSHSGEQYF.

A few counts support this clone. The gene calls are TRBV7-3 and TRBJ1-2, with D hard to call. Germline V gene data show CDR1 as SGHTA and CDR2 as FQGTGA. The CDR3 is made up of 17 amino acids. Deletions cut 5 bases from V and 3 bases from J, with 22 bases between. CDR3 sequence: CASSPSGFLGSYYGYTF. The CDR3 nucleotides are TGTGCCAGCAGCCCGTCGGGGTTTTTAGGAAGCTACTATGGCTACACCTTC.